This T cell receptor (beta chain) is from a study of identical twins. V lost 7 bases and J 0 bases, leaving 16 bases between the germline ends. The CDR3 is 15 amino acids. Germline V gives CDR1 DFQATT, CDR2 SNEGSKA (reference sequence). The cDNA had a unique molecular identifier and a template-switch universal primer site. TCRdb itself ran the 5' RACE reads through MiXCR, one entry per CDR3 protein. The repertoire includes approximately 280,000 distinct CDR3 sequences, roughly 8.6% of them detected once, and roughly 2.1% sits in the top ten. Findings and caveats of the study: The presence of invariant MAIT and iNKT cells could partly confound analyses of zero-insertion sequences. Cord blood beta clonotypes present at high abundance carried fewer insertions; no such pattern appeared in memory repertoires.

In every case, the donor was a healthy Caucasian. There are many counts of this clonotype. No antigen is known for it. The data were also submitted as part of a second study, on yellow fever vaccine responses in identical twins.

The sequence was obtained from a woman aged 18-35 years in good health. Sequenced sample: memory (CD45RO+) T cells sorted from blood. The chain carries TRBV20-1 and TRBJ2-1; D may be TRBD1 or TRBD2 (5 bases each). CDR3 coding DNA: TGCAGTGTCCATCGGGGCCGGAGCTCCTACAATGAGCAGTTCTTC. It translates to CSVHRGRSSYNEQFF.